Sequencing of this T cell receptor beta chain was carried out in a study of Ad26.COV2.S vaccination and SARS-CoV-2 variants. The overall study: By the intramuscular route, Ad26.COV2.S was given once, or twice 56 days apart.

Germline V CDR1 and CDR2: MNHEY, SVGAGI. Trimming took off 7 bases at V and 0 bases at J, with 6 bases between the two ends. CDR3 size: 13 residues. Study outcomes and limitations: Across vaccine and placebo recipients, the breadth of non-spike TCRs was similar.

Noted treatment: around 19 received Ad26.COV2.S at low or high dose, single or two shots; a few received placebo; per-sample allocation not given. Samples were taken on day 63 after the first vaccine or placebo injection. In Boston, the donor was an adult between 18-55 years of age. Vaccination used an Ad26 vector expressing Wuhan-strain SARS-CoV-2 spike. The data were produced by immunoSEQ multiplex PCR, yet TCRdb's version contains in-frame clones alone and is incomplete. The sample has about 420,000 clones, 70% to 90% seen once; the top ten hold about 3.6%. About this clone itself: Its antigen is currently unknown.

Sample: peripheral blood, taken in a trial of Ad26.COV2.S vaccine versus placebo. The clonotype originates from a person between 18 and 59 years old who received the Ad26.COV2.S COVID-19 vaccine or a placebo. The chain has TRBV6-5 and TRBJ2-2; unclear D gene. CDR3 region: CASNQANTGELFF. The CDR3 DNA reads as TGTGCCAGCAACCAGGCGAACACCGGGGAGCTGTTTTTT.